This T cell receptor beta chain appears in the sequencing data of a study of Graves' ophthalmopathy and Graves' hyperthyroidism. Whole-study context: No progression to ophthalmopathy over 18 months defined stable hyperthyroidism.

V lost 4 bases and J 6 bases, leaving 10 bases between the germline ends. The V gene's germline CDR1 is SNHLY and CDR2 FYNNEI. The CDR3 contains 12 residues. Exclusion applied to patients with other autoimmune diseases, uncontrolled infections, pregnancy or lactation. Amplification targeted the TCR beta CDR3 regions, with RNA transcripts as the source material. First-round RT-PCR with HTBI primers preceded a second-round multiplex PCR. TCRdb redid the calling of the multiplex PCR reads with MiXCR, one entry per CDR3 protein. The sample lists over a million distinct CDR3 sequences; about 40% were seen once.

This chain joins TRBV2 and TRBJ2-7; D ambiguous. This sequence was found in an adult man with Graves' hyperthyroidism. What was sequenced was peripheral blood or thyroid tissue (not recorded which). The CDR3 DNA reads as TGTGCCAGCAGTGGTTGGCGACTCGAGCAGTACTTC. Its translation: CASSGWRLEQYF.